The following is a T cell receptor beta chain sequence with its context. The data originate from a study of blood T cell repertoires in COVID-19. In the study overall: Recovered Cohort 3 donors showed two negative PCRs, clearance, or symptom resolution. The study drew acute and convalescent COVID-19 samples from the United States, Italy and Spain.

The CDR3 is 15 residues long. Losses at the gene ends were 6 bases for V and 1 base for J; bases not matched to a gene: 6. Germline CDR1 MNHEY, CDR2 SMNVEV (reference sequence). This table comes from immunoSEQ multiplex PCR, and its TCRdb copy is limited to in-frame clones, with some not included. This sample has about 360,000 clones, with more than 75% found just once. The cohort comprised adults aged roughly 18 to 95 years residing in approximately 25 US areas. Cohorts were determined from participant-reported clinical history. This receptor was taken from a man between 40 and 49 years old in a cohort exposed to, infected with or recovered from COVID-19 (not recorded which). Sequencing was done on a sample of PBMCs or T cells enriched from blood (not recorded which). The V gene is TRBV27, the J gene TRBJ1-5, with 7 nucleotides matching TRBD1. CDR3 DNA sequence: TGTGCCAGCAGAAGGGACAGCGCGAGCAATCAGCCCCAGCATTTT. As protein: CASRRDSASNQPQHF.